The present entry profiles one T cell receptor beta chain with its context. This record comes from a study of blood T cell repertoires in COVID-19. Only in-frame clones appear in the TCRdb table, and some are missing; sequencing was by immunoSEQ multiplex PCR. Of 130,000 or so clones in the sample, about 85% were seen once. The sequenced sample consisted of peripheral blood. The TCR originated in a human donor in a cohort sampled during active COVID-19.

CDR3 in DNA: TGTGCCAGTAGTATCGCTAGTTCTAACTATGGCTACACCTTC. This encodes CASSIASSNYGYTF. The gene calls are TRBV19 and TRBJ1-2, with D unresolved. V was pared by 3 bases and J by 0 bases, with 8 bases between. The CDR3 runs to 14 residues. Germline values: CDR1 LNHDA, CDR2 SQIVND (reference sequence).